The 5 T cell receptor beta chains below all came from one sample that was sequenced in a study of T cells in Graves' hyperthyroidism and ophthalmopathy. The investigators amplified TCR beta CDR3 regions from RNA transcripts. First-round RT-PCR with HTBI primers amplified the TCR CDR3 region. A single record per CDR3 protein comes from TCRdb applying MiXCR to the multiplex PCR reads. The table lists about 400,000 distinct CDR3 sequences, about 15% of them singletons. What was sequenced was blood. These TCRs come from a man in his late teens or twenties with Graves' ophthalmopathy.

Concerning this clonotype: Being one base from a much bigger clone, this may be a read error. V and J are TRBV11-1 and TRBJ2-1; the D is unclear. Germline V gene data show CDR1 as SGHAT and CDR2 as FQDESV (reference sequence). The CDR3 is made up of 13 amino acids. Trimming took off 0 bases at V and 10 bases at J, with 10 bases between the two ends. CDR3 DNA: TGTGCCAGCAGCTTAGCGGGCCCTCCCGAGCAGTTCTTC. This encodes CASSLAGPPEQFF. Variable domain in full (rest from reference TRBV11-1 and TRBJ2-1): EAEVAQSPRYKITEKSQAVAFWCDPISGHATLYWYRQILGQGPELLVQFQDESVVDDSQLPKDRFSAERLKGVDSTLKIQPAELGDSAMYLCASSLAGPPEQFFGPGTRLTVL.

The V call is TRBV19, the J call TRBJ2-1; TRBD2 aligns across 7 bases. This CDR3 region has 15 residues. V lost 0 bases to trimming and J lost 7 bases; unmatched junction nucleotides: 6. Germline-derived CDR1 and CDR2 are LNHDA and SQIVND (reference sequence). CDR3 in amino acids: CASSIERRELNEQFF. CDR3 DNA sequence: TGTGCCAGTAGTATAGAACGGCGGGAGTTAAATGAGCAGTTCTTC.

This clonotype turned up a few times. The J gene is TRBJ1-5, the V gene TRBV7-2, with D hard to call. Germline assignment: CDR1 SGHTA and CDR2 FQGNSA. V lost 5 bases to trimming and J lost 4 bases, with 9 bases between them. This CDR3 is 13 amino acids long. This chain's CDR3 is CASSRVVNQPQHF. The DNA for the CDR3 is TGTGCCAGCAGCCGAGTAGTTAATCAGCCCCAGCATTTT.

The CDR3 DNA reads TGTGCCAGCAGCCAAAGCGGAGGGGGCTCCTACGAGCAGTACTTC. Its translation: CASSQSGGGSYEQYF. The chain is built from TRBV3-1 and TRBJ2-7, with D perhaps given as TRBD1 or TRBD2 (6 bases each). Per the germline V gene, CDR1 is LGHDT and CDR2 is YNNKEL (reference sequence). Trimming removed 2 bases at V and 0 bases at J, with 11 bases between. This CDR3 contains 15 residues.

About this clonotype itself: This sequence may be a read error, since a much larger clone differs from it by one base. This chain links TRBV12-3 or TRBV12-4 with TRBJ1-1, with D perhaps matching TRBD1 (5 bases). The CDR3 totals 12 residues. The V and J ends lost 4 bases and 7 bases respectively, with 10 bases between them. The CDR3 bases are TGTGCCAGCAGTTGGGGGGGGGGTGAAGCTTTCTTT. This sequence encodes CASSWGGGEAFF.